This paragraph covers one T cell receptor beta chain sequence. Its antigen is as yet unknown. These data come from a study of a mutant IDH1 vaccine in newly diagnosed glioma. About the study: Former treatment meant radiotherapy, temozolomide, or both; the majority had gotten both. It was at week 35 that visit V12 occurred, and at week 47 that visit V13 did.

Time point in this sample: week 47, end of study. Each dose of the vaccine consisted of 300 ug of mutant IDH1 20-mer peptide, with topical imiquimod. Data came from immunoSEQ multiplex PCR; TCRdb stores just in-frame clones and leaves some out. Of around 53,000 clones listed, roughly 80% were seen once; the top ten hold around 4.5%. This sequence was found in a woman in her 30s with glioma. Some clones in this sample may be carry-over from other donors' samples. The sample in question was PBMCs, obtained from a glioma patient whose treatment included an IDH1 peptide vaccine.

The CDR3 DNA reads as TGTGCCAGCAGTGAAGAGGCCTCTCCTCCTGGCTACACCTTC. Protein sequence: CASSEEASPPGYTF. The V and J genes are TRBV2 and TRBJ1-2, with unresolved D. With 1 base removed from V and 7 bases from J, the gap between germline ends came to 13 bases. CDR1 is SNHLY, CDR2 FYNNEI, per germline. This CDR3 has 14 amino acids.